Shown below are 30 T cell receptor beta chains from a single sample sequenced in a study of CD8 T cells in Susac syndrome. Random-hexamer reverse transcription was applied to roughly 0.5 to 1 ug RNA. A single record per CDR3 protein comes from TCRdb applying MiXCR to the immunoSEQ multiplex PCR reads. The table includes approximately 280,000 distinct CDR3 sequences, around 83% detected once. Sequenced material: CD8+ T cells from PBMCs. Source of these receptors: a human donor with multiple sclerosis.

The chain combines TRBV2 with TRBJ2-1, with D perhaps TRBD1 (6 bases). The CDR3 totals 10 residues. With 11 bases removed from V and 7 bases from J, the gap between germline ends came to 9 bases. CDR1 and CDR2 from the germline V gene are SNHLY and FYNNEI. For the CDR3, the DNA is TGTGCCGTACAGGGAAATGAGCAGTTCTTC. As protein: CAVQGNEQFF. Drawing the rest from reference TRBV2 and TRBJ2-1, the complete variable domain is EPEVTQTPSHQVTQMGQEVILRCVPISNHLYFYWYRQILGQKVEFLVSFYNNEISEKSEIFDDQFSVERPDGSNFTLKIRSTKLEDSAMYFCAVQGNEQFFGPGTRLTVL.

The chain recombines TRBV7-9 with TRBJ1-2; D is possibly TRBD1 (6 bases). Trimming took off 5 bases at V and 4 bases at J, with 17 bases between the two ends. CDR3 length: 15 residues. CDR1 SEHNR and CDR2 FQNEAQ come from the germline V gene (reference sequence). DNA for the CDR3: TGTGCCAGCAGCCCTGGACAGAAACCTATCTATGGCTACACCTTC. Translation: CASSPGQKPIYGYTF. The complete variable domain, with remaining parts taken from reference TRBV7-9 and TRBJ1-2, reads DTGVSQNPRHKITKRGQNVTFRCDPISEHNRLYWYRQTLGQGPEFLTYFQNEAQLEKSRLLSDRFSAERPKGSFSTLEIQRTEQGDSAMYLCASSPGQKPIYGYTFGSGTRLTVV.

This clonotype was observed a handful of times. J is TRBJ2-1 and V is TRBV19; D call uncertain. Germline V gives CDR1 LNHDA, CDR2 SQIVND (reference sequence). Trimming took off 6 bases at V and 0 bases at J, with 9 bases between the two ends. This CDR3 contains 14 residues. The CDR3 region is CASSDGSSYNEQFF. The CDR3 nucleotides read TGTGCCAGTAGCGACGGCAGCTCCTACAATGAGCAGTTCTTC.

The chain links TRBV7-9 to TRBJ2-7, with D tentatively TRBD1 (5 bases). Trimming removed 4 bases from V and 0 bases from J, with 16 bases in between. The CDR3 is made up of 16 amino acids. Germline CDR1 and CDR2: SEHNR and FQNEAQ (reference sequence). CDR3 nucleotide sequence: TGTGCCAGCAGCTACCGATCACAGGCTGGCTCCTACGAGCAGTACTTC. Its translation is CASSYRSQAGSYEQYF.

The rearrangement links TRBV28 to TRBJ2-2; 10 bases match TRBD2. The germline CDR1 and CDR2 sequences are MDHEN and SYDVKM. The CDR3 has 13 residues. J lost 7 bases, V lost 5 bases, and 1 base had no gene match. The CDR3 DNA follows: TGTGCCAGCAGTCTAGCGGGAGACGGGGAGCTGTTTTTT. This codes for CASSLAGDGELFF.

This chain connects TRBV27 to TRBJ2-6; no definite D call. Trimming pared 7 bases from V and 0 bases from J, leaving 7 bases between. CDR1 and CDR2 from the germline V gene are MNHEY and SMNVEV (reference sequence). The CDR3 covers 14 residues. The CDR3 region is CASTPGSGANVLTF. CDR3 bases: TGTGCCAGCACCCCGGGCTCTGGGGCCAACGTCCTGACTTTC.

This clonotype was detected once. This chain uses TRBV27 with TRBJ2-7; D is undetermined. The CDR3 loop spans 15 amino acids. Trimming pared 0 bases from V and 0 bases from J, leaving 9 bases between. Germline CDR1 reads MNHEY; CDR2 reads SMNVEV (reference sequence). CDR3 bases: TGTGCCAGCAGTTTATCGCCTGGGCCCTCCTACGAGCAGTACTTC. Translated, it gives CASSLSPGPSYEQYF.

This rearrangement joins TRBV9 to TRBJ2-1; D not resolved. Germline V lookup: CDR1 SGDLS, CDR2 YYNGEE. Trimming left V 7 bases short and J 1 base short, with 12 bases between. The CDR3 spans 14 residues. CDR3 protein: CASGVARSYNEQFF. The CDR3 bases are TGTGCCAGCGGGGTTGCAAGGTCCTACAATGAGCAGTTCTTC.

This sequence joins TRBV27 and TRBJ1-4; TRBD1 might be the D (5 bases). The CDR3 extends over 13 amino acids. CDR1 and CDR2 from the germline V gene are MNHEY and SMNVEV (reference sequence). The V gene lost 6 bases and the J gene lost 12 bases, with 17 bases spanning the gap. CDR3 DNA: TGTGCCAGCAGCCAGTGGATAGGGGACGAACTGTTTTTT. Translation: CASSQWIGDELFF.

The chain couples TRBV27 to TRBJ1-3; D call uncertain. There are 12 residues in the CDR3. Trimming took off 8 bases at V and 3 bases at J, with 8 bases between the two ends. Germline values: CDR1 MNHEY, CDR2 SMNVEV (reference sequence). The CDR3 DNA is TGTGCCAGCGGGCACAGTGGAAACACCATATATTTT. Its protein is CASGHSGNTIYF.

The V gene is TRBV9, the J gene TRBJ1-2; 7 positions agree with TRBD1. CDR3 length: 13 amino acids. J was trimmed by 7 bases and V by 3 bases; bases with no gene match: 6. Germline V gene lookup returns CDR1 SGDLS and CDR2 YYNGEE. The CDR3 nucleotides read TGTGCCAGCAGCGGACACAGGGGCGGTGGCTACACCTTC. As protein: CASSGHRGGGYTF.

V is TRBV20-1 and J is TRBJ2-7; 9 bases align to TRBD2. Germline-derived CDR1 and CDR2 are DFQATT and SNEGSKA (reference sequence). J gave up 1 base and V 0 bases, and 7 bases lay outside the gene matches. CDR3 length equals 16 residues. CDR3 loop: CSARDRLAGMSYEQYF. In nucleotides, the CDR3 is TGCAGTGCTAGAGATAGGCTAGCGGGAATGTCCTACGAGCAGTACTTC.

V gene TRBV10-2 combines with J gene TRBJ2-1; D unclear. CDR1 and CDR2 (germline): WSHSY, SAAADI. The CDR3 is 13 amino acids. Deletions cut 5 bases from V and 7 bases from J, with 12 bases between. The CDR3 sequence is CASSMYKGNEQFF. Here the CDR3 DNA reads TGCGCCAGCAGTATGTACAAAGGGAATGAGCAGTTCTTC.

The rearrangement uses TRBV21-1 and TRBJ2-2; the table calls TRBD1, which could not be checked here. TRBV21-1 is an annotated pseudogene. CDR3 length equals 16 residues. CDR3 coding DNA: TGTGCCAGCAGCTCCATCGGGACAGGAAATGCCGGGGAGCTGTTTTTT. Its translation: CASSSIGTGNAGELFF.

The chain joins TRBV6-1 to TRBJ2-6; TRBD1 matches 7 bases. CDR1 MNHNS and CDR2 SASEGT come from the germline V gene. J was trimmed by 4 bases and V by 4 bases; bases with no gene match: 16. The CDR3 is 19 amino acids. The CDR3 spells CASSGLVDRWSAGANVLTF. The CDR3 DNA reads TGTGCCAGCAGTGGCTTAGTGGACAGGTGGTCTGCCGGGGCCAACGTCCTGACTTTC.

The gene calls are TRBV29-1 and TRBJ2-1, with 7 bases lining up with TRBD2. Germline trimming cut 0 bases from V and 4 bases from J; bases unmatched to any gene: 9. The CDR3 covers 16 residues. The V gene's germline CDR1 is SQVTM and CDR2 ANQGSEA. The CDR3 sequence is CSVEDMLVAGYNEQFF. CDR3 in DNA: TGCAGCGTTGAAGATATGTTGGTAGCGGGTTACAATGAGCAGTTCTTC.

The chain has TRBV11-2 and TRBJ2-4; D remains ambiguous. Looked up from germline, CDR1 is SGHAT and CDR2 is FQNNGV. Deletions cut 0 bases from V and 15 bases from J, with 21 bases between. The CDR3 runs to 15 residues. The chain's CDR3 is CASSLDPGSGRRTYF. The CDR3 nucleotides are TGTGCCAGCAGCTTAGACCCCGGGTCGGGCCGAAGAACGTACTTC.

This chain uses TRBV4-2 with TRBJ2-7, with TRBD2 matching over 8 bases. V trimming: 4 bases; J trimming: 5 bases; junction bases outside the gene matches: 10. The length of the CDR3 is 15 residues. Per the germline V gene, CDR1 is LGHNA and CDR2 is YNFKEQ. The CDR3 DNA reads as TGTGCCAGCAGCCTCACCGGGACTAGTCACAACGAGCAGTACTTC. Translating gives CASSLTGTSHNEQYF.

V usage is TRBV2 and J usage is TRBJ1-1; D not certain. There are 17 residues in the CDR3. Germline CDR1 and CDR2: SNHLY and FYNNEI. V was pared by 2 bases and J by 4 bases, with 20 bases between. This CDR3 reads CASSERLGIVGLTEAFF. Here the CDR3 DNA reads TGTGCCAGCAGTGAAAGGTTGGGCATCGTAGGCCTCACTGAAGCTTTCTTT.

V gene TRBV6-4 combines with J gene TRBJ2-6, with D hard to call. Trimming removed 3 bases at V and 0 bases at J, with 12 bases between. CDR3 length: 17 amino acids. Germline V CDR1 and CDR2: MRHNA, SNTAGT. The CDR3 nucleotides read TGTGCCAGCAGTGAGGGCAGTCACGACTCTGGGGCCAACGTCCTGACTTTC. This codes for CASSEGSHDSGANVLTF.

The sample holds a few counts of this clonotype. The rearrangement uses TRBV29-1 and TRBJ2-5; D may be TRBD2 (5 bases). The CDR3 sequence is 12 residues long. Germline CDR1 SQVTM, CDR2 ANQGSEA. With 3 bases removed from V and 5 bases from J, the gap between germline ends came to 10 bases. Written as DNA, the CDR3 is TGCAGCGTTGAGGACGGGATCGAGACCCAGTACTTC. Protein: CSVEDGIETQYF.

This chain joins TRBV12-3 or TRBV12-4 and TRBJ1-1, with TRBD1 matching over 8 bases. Losses at the gene ends were 6 bases for V and 5 bases for J; bases not matched to a gene: 11. The CDR3 totals 15 residues. For the CDR3, the DNA is TGTGCCAGCAGCCCCGGGACAGGAGTATTGACTGAAGCTTTCTTT. It translates to CASSPGTGVLTEAFF.

The chain joins TRBV28 to TRBJ2-1; D might be TRBD2 (6 bases). Germline CDR1 MDHEN, CDR2 SYDVKM. V dropped 5 bases and J dropped 10 bases, with 18 bases sitting between them. This CDR3 region has 14 residues. The DNA of the CDR3 is TGTGCCAGCAGTCTTAGCGGAGTAGGAGGAGAGCAGTTCTTC. It is translated as CASSLSGVGGEQFF.

V usage is TRBV15 and J usage is TRBJ2-7; D is perhaps TRBD1 (7 bases). The CDR3 covers 18 residues. V was pared by 1 base and J by 0 bases, with 19 bases between. Germline V gene data show CDR1 as LNHNV and CDR2 as YYDKDF (reference sequence). CDR3 in amino acids: CATSRVGGTEDRSYEQYF. The CDR3 DNA reads TGTGCCACCAGCAGAGTAGGCGGGACAGAAGACCGCTCCTACGAGCAGTACTTC.

This clonotype was seen more than once but under ten times. The chain joins TRBV7-9 to TRBJ2-7; 9 nucleotides line up with TRBD1. The CDR3 covers 15 residues. The V gene's germline CDR1 is SEHNR and CDR2 FQNEAQ (reference sequence). Germline trimming cut 5 bases from V and 0 bases from J; bases unmatched to any gene: 5. The DNA for the CDR3 is TGTGCCAGCAGCCAAGGGACAGGGTTCTCCTACGAGCAGTACTTC. Protein: CASSQGTGFSYEQYF.

This clonotype was recorded only once. The CDR3 does not close with the conserved phenylalanine or tryptophan, likely indicating a read error. V is TRBV4-1 and J is TRBJ2-5; unclear D gene. This CDR3 spans 14 amino acids. With 2 bases removed from V and 5 bases from J, the gap between germline ends came to 12 bases. CDR1 is MGHRA and CDR2 is YSYEKL in the germline V gene. In DNA form, the CDR3 reads TGCGCCAGCAGCCAACGTCTCGAGATTGAGACCCAGTACTTG. It is translated as CASSQRLEIETQYL.

J is TRBJ2-2 and V is TRBV6-5; TRBD2 matches at 7 bases. This CDR3 is 14 amino acids long. The germline gives CDR1 MNHEY, CDR2 SVGAGI. The V gene end was trimmed by 2 bases and the J gene end by 3 bases; junction bases not matched to a gene: 0. The CDR3 DNA is TGTGCCAGCAGTTACGCGGGGGACACCGGGGAGCTGTTTTTT. Amino acids: CASSYAGDTGELFF.

The chain employs TRBV27 and TRBJ2-7, with 8 nucleotides matching TRBD1. Per the germline V gene, CDR1 is MNHEY and CDR2 is SMNVEV (reference sequence). This CDR3 has 16 residues. The ends lost 8 bases at V and 5 bases at J; junction bases unmatched: 17. The CDR3 loop is CASGLTVRTGFDEQYF. Here the CDR3 DNA reads TGTGCCAGCGGACTTACGGTCCGGACAGGGTTCGACGAGCAGTACTTC.

The V gene is TRBV27, the J gene TRBJ2-7; 7 bases are a match to TRBD1. The germline CDR1 and CDR2 sequences are MNHEY and SMNVEV (reference sequence). CDR3 length equals 16 residues. V trimming: 5 bases; J trimming: 6 bases; junction bases outside the gene matches: 16. The chain's CDR3 is CASSQRQGRLDPEQYF. The CDR3 DNA follows: TGTGCCAGCAGTCAACGACAGGGACGTCTAGATCCCGAGCAGTACTTC.

The genes are TRBV7-9 and TRBJ2-6; a possible D gene is TRBD1 (5 bases). Germline assignment: CDR1 SEHNR and CDR2 FQNEAQ (reference sequence). The V and J ends lost 2 bases and 2 bases respectively, with 7 bases between them. The CDR3 is made up of 15 amino acids. The CDR3 region has the DNA TGTGCCAGCAGCTTATTGGACACTGGGGCCAACGTCCTGACTTTC. Translated, it gives CASSLLDTGANVLTF.